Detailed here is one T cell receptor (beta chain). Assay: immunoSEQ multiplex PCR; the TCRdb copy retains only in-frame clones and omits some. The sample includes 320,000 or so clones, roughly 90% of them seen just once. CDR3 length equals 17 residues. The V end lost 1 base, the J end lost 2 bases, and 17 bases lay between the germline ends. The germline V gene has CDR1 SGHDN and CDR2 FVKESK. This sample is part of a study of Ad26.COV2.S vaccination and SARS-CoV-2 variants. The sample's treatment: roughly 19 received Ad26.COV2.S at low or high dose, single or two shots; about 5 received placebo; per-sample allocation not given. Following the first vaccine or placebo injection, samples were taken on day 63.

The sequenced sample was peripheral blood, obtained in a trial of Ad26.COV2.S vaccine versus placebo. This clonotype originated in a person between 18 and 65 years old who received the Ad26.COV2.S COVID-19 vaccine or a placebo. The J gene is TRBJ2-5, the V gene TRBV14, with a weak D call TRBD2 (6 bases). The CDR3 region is CASSQGFGSGPQETQYF. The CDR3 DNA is TGTGCCAGCAGCCAAGGATTTGGTAGCGGACCGCAAGAGACCCAGTACTTC.